This TCR beta chain originates from a study of blood T cell repertoires in COVID-19. Clones were sequenced by immunoSEQ multiplex PCR, and TCRdb holds only the in-frame ones, with some missing. The sample yields about 210,000 clones, more than 70% seen once. Germline CDR1 SNHLY, CDR2 FYNNEI. The CDR3 is made up of 12 amino acids. The V segment lost 10 bases and the J segment 4 bases; nucleotides outside the gene matches: 6. The clonotype was recovered from a man aged 30 to 39 with acute COVID-19. The J gene is TRBJ2-5, the V gene TRBV2; 7 nucleotides match TRBD1. Sequenced material: PBMCs or T cells enriched from blood (not recorded which). CDR3 region: CATKQGPETQYF. The CDR3 DNA reads as TGTGCCACCAAACAGGGGCCAGAGACCCAGTACTTC.